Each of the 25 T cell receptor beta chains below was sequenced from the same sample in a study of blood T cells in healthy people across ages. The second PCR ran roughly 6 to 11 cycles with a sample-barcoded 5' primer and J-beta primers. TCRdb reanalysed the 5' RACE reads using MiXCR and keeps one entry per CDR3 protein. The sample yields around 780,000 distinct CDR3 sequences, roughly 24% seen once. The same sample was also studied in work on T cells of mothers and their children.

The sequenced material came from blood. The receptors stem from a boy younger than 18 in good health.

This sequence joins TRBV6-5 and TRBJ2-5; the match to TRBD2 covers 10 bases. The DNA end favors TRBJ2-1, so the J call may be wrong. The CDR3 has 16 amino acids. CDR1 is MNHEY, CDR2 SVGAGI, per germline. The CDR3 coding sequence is TGTGCCAGCAGTTACTCGAGACCTAGCGGGGGTAATGAGCAGTTCTTC. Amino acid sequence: CASSYSRPSGGNEQFF.

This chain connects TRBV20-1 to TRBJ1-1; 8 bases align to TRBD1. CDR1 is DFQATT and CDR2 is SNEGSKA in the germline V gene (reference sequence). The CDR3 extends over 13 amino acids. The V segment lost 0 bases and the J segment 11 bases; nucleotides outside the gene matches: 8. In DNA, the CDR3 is TGCAGTGCTAGAGATGGGGCAGGGGGCTGGGCTTTCTTT. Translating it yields CSARDGAGGWAFF.

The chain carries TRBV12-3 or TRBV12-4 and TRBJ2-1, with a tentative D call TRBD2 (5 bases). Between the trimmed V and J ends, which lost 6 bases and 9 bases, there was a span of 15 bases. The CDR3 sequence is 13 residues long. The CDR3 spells CASRKREGSEQFF. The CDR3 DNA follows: TGTGCCAGCAGAAAAAGAGAGGGAAGTGAGCAGTTCTTC.

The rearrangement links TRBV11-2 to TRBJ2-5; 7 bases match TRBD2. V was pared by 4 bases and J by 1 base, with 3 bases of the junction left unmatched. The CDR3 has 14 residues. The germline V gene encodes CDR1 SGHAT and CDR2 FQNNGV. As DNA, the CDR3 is TGTGCCAGCAGCTATCGACTAGCCCAAGAGACCCAGTACTTC. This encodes CASSYRLAQETQYF. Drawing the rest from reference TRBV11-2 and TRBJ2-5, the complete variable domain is EAGVAQSPRYKIIEKRQSVAFWCNPISGHATLYWYQQILGQGPKLLIQFQNNGVVDDSQLPKDRFSAERLKGVDSTLKIQPAKLEDSAVYLCASSYRLAQETQYFGPGTRLLVL.

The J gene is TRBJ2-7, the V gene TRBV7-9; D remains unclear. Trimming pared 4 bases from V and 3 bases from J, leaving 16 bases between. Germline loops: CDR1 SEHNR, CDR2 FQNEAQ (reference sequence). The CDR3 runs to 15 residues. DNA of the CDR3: TGTGCCAGCAGCTCTGCCTACGCGACACTCTACGAGCAGTACTTC. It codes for CASSSAYATLYEQYF.

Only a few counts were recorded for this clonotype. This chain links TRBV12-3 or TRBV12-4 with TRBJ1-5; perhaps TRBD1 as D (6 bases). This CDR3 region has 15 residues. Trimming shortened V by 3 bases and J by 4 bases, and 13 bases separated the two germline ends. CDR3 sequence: CASSLGLRGNQPQHF. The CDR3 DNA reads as TGTGCCAGCAGTTTGGGTTTGAGGGGGAATCAGCCCCAGCATTTT.

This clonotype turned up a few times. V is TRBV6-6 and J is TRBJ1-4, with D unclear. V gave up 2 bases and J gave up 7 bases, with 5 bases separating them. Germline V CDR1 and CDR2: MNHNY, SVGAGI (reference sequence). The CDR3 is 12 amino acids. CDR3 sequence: CASSYKGEKLFF. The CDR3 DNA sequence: TGTGCCAGCAGTTACAAGGGTGAAAAACTGTTTTTT.

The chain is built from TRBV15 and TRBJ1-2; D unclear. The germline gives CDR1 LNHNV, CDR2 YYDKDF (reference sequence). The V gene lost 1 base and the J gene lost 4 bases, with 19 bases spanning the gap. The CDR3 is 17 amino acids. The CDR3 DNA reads TGTGCCACCAGCAGAGTGCGAGGGCGACCTCGGGGCTATGGCTACACCTTC. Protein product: CATSRVRGRPRGYGYTF.

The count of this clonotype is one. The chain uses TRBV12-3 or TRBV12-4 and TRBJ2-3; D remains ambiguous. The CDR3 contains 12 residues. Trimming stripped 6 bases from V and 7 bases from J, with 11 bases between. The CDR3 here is CASRGIRNTQYF. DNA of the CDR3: TGTGCCAGCAGGGGGATCAGGAATACGCAGTATTTT.

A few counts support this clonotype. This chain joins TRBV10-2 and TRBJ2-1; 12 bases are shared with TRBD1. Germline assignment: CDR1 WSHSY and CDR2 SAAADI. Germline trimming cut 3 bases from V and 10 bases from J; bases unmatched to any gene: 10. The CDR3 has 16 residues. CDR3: CASSDLPGQGAREQFF. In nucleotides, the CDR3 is TGCGCCAGCAGTGATTTACCGGGACAGGGGGCAAGAGAGCAGTTCTTC.

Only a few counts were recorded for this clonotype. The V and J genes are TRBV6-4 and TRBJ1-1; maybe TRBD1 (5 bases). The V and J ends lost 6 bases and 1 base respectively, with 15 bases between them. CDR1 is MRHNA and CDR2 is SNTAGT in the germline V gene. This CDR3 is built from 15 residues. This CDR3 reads CASRDPGPKNTEAFF. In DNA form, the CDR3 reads TGTGCCAGCAGAGACCCGGGACCCAAGAACACTGAAGCTTTCTTT.

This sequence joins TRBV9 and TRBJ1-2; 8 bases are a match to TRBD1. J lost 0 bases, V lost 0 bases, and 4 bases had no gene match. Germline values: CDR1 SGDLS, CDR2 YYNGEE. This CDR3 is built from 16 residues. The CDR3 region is CASSVGPQGANYGYTF. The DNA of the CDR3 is TGTGCCAGCAGCGTAGGCCCACAGGGGGCTAACTATGGCTACACCTTC.

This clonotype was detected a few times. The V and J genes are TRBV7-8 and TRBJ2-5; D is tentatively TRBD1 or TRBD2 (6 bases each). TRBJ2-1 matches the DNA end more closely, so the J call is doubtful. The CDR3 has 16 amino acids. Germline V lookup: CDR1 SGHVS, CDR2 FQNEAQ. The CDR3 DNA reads TGTGCCAGCAGTCCCAGAGGAGGGGGAGTCTACAATGAGCAGTTCTTC. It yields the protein CASSPRGGGVYNEQFF.

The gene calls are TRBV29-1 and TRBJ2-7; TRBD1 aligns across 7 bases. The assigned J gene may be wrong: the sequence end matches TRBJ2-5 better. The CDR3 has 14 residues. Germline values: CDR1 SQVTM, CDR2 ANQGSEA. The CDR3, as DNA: TGCAGCGGGATACCCGGACAGGAGATAGAGACCCAGTACTTC. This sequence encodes CSGIPGQEIETQYF.

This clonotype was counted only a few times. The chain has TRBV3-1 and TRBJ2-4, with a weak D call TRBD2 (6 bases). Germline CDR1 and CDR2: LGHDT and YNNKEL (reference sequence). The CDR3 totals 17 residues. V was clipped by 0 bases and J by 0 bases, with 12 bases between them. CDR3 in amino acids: CASSQEIGGVAKNIQYF. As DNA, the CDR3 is TGTGCCAGCAGCCAAGAGATCGGGGGTGTAGCCAAAAACATTCAGTACTTC.

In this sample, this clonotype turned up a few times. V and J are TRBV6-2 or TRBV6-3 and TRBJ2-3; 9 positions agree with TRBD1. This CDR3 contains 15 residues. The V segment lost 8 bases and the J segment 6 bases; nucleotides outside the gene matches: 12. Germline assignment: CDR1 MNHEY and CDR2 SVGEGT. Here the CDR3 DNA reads TGTGCCAGCGCCACCCGGGACAGGGAGAAGGATACGCAGTATTTT. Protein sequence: CASATRDREKDTQYF.

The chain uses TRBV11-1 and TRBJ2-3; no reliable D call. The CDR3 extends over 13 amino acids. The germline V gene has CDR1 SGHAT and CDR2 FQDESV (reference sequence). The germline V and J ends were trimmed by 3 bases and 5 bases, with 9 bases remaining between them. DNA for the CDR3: TGTGCCAGCAGCTTTTCCATGCAAGATACGCAGTATTTT. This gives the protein CASSFSMQDTQYF.

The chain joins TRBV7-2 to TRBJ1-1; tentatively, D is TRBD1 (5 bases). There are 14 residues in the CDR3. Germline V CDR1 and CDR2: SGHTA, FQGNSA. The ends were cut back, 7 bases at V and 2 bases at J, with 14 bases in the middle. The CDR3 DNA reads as TGTGCCAGCAAGCTGGACACCCTCAACACTGAAGCTTTCTTT. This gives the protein CASKLDTLNTEAFF.

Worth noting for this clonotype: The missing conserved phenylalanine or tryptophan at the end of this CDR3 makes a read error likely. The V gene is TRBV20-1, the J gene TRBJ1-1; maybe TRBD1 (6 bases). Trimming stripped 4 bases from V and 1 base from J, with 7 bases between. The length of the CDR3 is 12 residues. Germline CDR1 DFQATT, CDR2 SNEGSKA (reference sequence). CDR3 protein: CSAIQGNTEAFL. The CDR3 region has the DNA TGCAGTGCTATACAGGGGAACACTGAAGCTTTCTTA.

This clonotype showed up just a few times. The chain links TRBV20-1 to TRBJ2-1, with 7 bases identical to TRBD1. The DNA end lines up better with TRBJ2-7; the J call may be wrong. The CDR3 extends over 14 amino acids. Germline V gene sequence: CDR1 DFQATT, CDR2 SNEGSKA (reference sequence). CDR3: CSARWTGSFYEQYF. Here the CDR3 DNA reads TGCAGTGCTCGGTGGACAGGTTCCTTCTACGAGCAGTACTTC.

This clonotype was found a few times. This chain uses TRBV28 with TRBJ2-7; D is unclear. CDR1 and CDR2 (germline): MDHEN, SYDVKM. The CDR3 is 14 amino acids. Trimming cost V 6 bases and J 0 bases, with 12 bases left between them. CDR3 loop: CASSPPWSSYEQYF. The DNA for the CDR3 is TGTGCCAGCAGCCCCCCCTGGAGCTCCTACGAGCAGTACTTC.

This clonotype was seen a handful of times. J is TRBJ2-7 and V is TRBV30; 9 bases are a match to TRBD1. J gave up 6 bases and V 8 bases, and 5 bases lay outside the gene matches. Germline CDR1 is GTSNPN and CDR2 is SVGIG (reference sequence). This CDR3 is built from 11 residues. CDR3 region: CAGDREGEQYF. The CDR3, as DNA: TGTGCCGGGGACAGGGAGGGCGAGCAGTACTTC.

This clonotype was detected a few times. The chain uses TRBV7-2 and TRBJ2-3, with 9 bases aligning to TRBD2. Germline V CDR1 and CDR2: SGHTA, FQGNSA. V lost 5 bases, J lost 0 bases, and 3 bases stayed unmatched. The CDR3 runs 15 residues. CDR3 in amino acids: CASSISGSSTDTQYF. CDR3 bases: TGTGCCAGCAGCATTAGCGGGAGTAGCACAGATACGCAGTATTTT.

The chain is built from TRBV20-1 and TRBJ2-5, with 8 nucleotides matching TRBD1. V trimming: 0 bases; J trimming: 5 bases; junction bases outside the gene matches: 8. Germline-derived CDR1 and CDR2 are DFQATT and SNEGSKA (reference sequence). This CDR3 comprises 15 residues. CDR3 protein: CSARDPQGAGETQYF. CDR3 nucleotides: TGCAGTGCTAGAGATCCCCAGGGGGCTGGGGAGACCCAGTACTTC.

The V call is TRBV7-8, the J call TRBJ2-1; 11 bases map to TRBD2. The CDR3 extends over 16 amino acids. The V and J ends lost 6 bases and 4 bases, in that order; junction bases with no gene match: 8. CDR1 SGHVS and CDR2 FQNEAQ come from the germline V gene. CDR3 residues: CASSSSGGTTYNEQFF. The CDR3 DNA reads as TGTGCCAGCAGTTCTAGCGGGGGGACCACGTACAATGAGCAGTTCTTC.